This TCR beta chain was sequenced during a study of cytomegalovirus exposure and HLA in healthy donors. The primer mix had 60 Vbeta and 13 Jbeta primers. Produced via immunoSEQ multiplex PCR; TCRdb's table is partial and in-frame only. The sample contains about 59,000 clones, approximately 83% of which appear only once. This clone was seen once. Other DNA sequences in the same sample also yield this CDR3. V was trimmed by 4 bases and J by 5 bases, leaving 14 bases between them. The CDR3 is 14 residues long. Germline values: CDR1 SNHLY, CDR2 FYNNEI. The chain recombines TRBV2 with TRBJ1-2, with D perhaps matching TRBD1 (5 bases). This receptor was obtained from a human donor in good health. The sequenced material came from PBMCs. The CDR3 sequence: CASSVSQGGYGYTF. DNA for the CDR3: TGTGCCAGCAGTGTTTCGCAGGGAGGGTATGGCTACACCTTC.